The T cell receptor (beta chain) described here comes from a study of T cells in Graves' hyperthyroidism and ophthalmopathy. A few counts support this clonotype. The CDR3 regions of TCR beta were amplified from RNA transcripts. The HTBI primer set served for first-round RT-PCR of the TCR CDR3. TCRdb re-analysed the multiplex PCR reads in MiXCR, keeping a single row per CDR3 protein. The sample contains about 200,000 distinct CDR3 sequences, 17% of which appear only once. 10 ml of fresh peripheral blood supplied the PBMCs. Germline V gene lookup returns CDR1 SEHNR and CDR2 FQNEAQ (reference sequence). The length of the CDR3 is 16 residues. J lost 5 bases, V lost 2 bases, and 8 bases had no gene match.

The sequence derives from a man aged 45-65 years with Graves' hyperthyroidism. Sequenced sample: blood. The gene calls are TRBV7-9 and TRBJ2-5; 10 bases are a match to TRBD2. CDR3 in DNA: TGTGCCAGCAGCTTACGAGCGGGAGGGCCTCGGGAGACCCAGTACTTC. This translates into CASSLRAGGPRETQYF.